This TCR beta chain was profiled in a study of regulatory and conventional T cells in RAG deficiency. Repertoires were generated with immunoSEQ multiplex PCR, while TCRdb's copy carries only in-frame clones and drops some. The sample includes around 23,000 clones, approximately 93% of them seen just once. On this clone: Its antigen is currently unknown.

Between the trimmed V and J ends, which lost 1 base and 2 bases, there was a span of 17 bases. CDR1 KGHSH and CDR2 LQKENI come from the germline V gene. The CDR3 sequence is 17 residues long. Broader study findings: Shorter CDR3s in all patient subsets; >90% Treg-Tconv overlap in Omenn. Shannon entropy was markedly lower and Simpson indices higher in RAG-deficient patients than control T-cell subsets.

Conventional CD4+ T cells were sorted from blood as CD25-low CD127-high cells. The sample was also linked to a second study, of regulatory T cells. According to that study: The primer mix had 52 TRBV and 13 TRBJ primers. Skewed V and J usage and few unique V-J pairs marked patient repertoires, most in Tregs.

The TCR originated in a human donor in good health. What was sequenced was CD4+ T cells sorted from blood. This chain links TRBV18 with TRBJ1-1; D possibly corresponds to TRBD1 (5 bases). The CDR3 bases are TGTGCCAGCTCACCACGGGGCGACTCGGGTCCCAACACTGAAGCTTTCTTT. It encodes CASSPRGDSGPNTEAFF.